This T cell receptor beta chain emerged from a study of CD4 T cells in relation to SARS-CoV-2 and coronaviruses. At the level of the study: ViraFEST: approximately 10-day antigen culture of PBMCs, then TCR beta CDR3 sequencing.

Before the COVID-19 pandemic, during about 2011-2019, CD4+ T cells were taken from unexposed donors. After about 10 days of culture, CD4+ T cells were isolated. As cell numbers allowed, unexposed-donor CD4+ T cells faced SARS-CoV-2 S/N and four cold-coronavirus spikes. Overall study findings and caveats: No donor gave both pre-pandemic and post-infection samples.

Of note for this clone: Antigen: not known.

The assay was immunoSEQ multiplex PCR, and TCRdb's table has in-frame clones only and misses some. This table has just over 15,000 clones, around 82% appearing once. The sequence was collected from a human donor in good health. Sequenced input: CD4+ T cells from PBMCs, cultured in vitro.

The CDR3 bases are TGTGCCAGTAACTATCGAAATGAAAAACTGTTTTTT. Translation gives CASNYRNEKLFF. The rearrangement joins TRBV19 to TRBJ1-4; D uncertain. The CDR3 length is 12 residues. From germline, CDR1 is LNHDA and CDR2 SQIVND (reference sequence). V was shortened by 7 bases and J by 5 bases, with 8 bases between the two germline ends.